This T cell receptor (beta chain) was retrieved from a study of cytomegalovirus exposure and HLA in healthy donors. Concerning this clone: Antigen unknown.

Researchers ran the PCR with 60 Vbeta and 13 Jbeta primers. The assay was immunoSEQ multiplex PCR, and TCRdb's table has in-frame clones only and misses some. The sample yields roughly 120,000 clones, roughly 80% seen once. This CDR3 is built from 13 residues. Unmatched junction bases numbered 2, after V lost 4 bases and J lost 2 bases. Germline-derived CDR1 and CDR2 are SGHRS and YFSETQ. Notes on the study in general: As a later analysis showed, several of the most significant clusters appeared to be linked to common viral pathogens. The authors listed around 150 TCR beta chains as cytomegalovirus-associated.

This sequence joins TRBV5-1 and TRBJ2-5, with 7 bases aligning to TRBD1. The sequence derives from a woman in her thirties or forties in good health and CMV-seropositive. Sequencing used PBMCs. CDR3 in amino acids: CASSPRGQETQYF. Written as DNA, the CDR3 is TGCGCCAGCAGCCCCAGGGGGCAAGAGACCCAGTACTTC.